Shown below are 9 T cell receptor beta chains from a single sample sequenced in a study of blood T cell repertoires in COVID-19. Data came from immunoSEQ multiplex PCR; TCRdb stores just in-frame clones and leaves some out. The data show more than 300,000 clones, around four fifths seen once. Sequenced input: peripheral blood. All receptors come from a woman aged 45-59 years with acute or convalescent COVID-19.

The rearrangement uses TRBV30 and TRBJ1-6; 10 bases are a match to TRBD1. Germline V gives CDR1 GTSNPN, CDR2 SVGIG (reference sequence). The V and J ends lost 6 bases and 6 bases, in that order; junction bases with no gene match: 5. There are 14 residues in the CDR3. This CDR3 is CACSTGGGNSPLHF. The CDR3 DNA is TGTGCCTGTTCGACAGGGGGCGGTAATTCACCCCTCCACTTT.

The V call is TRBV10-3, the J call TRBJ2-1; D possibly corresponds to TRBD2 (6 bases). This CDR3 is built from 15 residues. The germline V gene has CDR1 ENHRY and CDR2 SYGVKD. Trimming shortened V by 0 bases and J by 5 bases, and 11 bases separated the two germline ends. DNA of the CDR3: TGTGCCATCAGTGAGTCAACGGGAGCCGACAATGAGCAGTTCTTC. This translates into CAISESTGADNEQFF.

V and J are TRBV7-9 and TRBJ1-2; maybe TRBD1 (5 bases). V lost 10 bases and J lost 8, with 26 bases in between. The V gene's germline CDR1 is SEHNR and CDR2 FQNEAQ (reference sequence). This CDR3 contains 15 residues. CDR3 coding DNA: TGTGCCACCACAGGTCCCTTTTTCCGGGTCAGAGGCTACACCTTC. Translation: CATTGPFFRVRGYTF.

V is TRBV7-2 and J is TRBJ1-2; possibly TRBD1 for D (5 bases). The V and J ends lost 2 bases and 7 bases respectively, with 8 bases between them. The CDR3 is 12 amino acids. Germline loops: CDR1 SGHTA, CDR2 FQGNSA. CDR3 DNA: TGTGCCAGCAGCTTACAGGGTGGTGGCTACACCTTC. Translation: CASSLQGGGYTF.

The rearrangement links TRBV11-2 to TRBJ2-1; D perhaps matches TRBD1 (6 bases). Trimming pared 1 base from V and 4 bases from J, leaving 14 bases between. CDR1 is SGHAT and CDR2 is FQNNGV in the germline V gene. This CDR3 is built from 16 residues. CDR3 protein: CASSLVSGDKYNEQFF. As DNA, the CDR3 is TGTGCCAGCAGCTTAGTGTCAGGGGACAAATACAATGAGCAGTTCTTC.

CDR3 loop: CASSLRRTGAGEQFF. The CDR3 DNA is TGTGCCAGCAGCTTACGACGGACAGGGGCAGGTGAGCAGTTCTTC. This sequence joins TRBV7-3 and TRBJ2-1; 9 bases agree with TRBD1. There are 15 residues in the CDR3. V lost 2 bases and J lost 9; bases outside the gene matches: 8. Germline V gene lookup returns CDR1 SGHTA and CDR2 FQGTGA.

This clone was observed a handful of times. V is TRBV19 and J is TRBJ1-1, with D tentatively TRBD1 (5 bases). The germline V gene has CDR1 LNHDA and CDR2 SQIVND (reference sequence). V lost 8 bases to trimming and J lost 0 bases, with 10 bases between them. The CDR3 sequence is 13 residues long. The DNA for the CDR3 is TGTGCCAGTGATGGACACATGAACACTGAAGCTTTCTTT. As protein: CASDGHMNTEAFF.

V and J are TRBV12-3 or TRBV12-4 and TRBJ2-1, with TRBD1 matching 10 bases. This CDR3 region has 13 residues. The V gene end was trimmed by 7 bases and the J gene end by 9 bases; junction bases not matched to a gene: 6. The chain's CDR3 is CASTGTGDGEQFF. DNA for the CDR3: TGTGCCAGCACCGGGACAGGGGACGGTGAGCAGTTCTTC.

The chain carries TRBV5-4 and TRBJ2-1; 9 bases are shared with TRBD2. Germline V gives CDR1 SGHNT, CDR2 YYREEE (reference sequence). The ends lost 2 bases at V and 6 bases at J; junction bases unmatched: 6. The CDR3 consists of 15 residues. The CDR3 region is CASSFGVSGGNEQFF. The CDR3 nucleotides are TGTGCCAGCAGCTTTGGGGTTAGCGGGGGCAATGAGCAGTTCTTC.